The T cell receptor (beta chain) under discussion was sequenced for a study of T cells in Graves' hyperthyroidism and ophthalmopathy. The wider study: Blood was drawn when the patient was first diagnosed and still untreated.

Stability of Graves' hyperthyroidism was defined as absent ophthalmopathy progression within 18 months. Patients showing uncontrolled infection, other autoimmune disease, pregnancy or lactation were ineligible. With 7 bases removed from V and 4 bases from J, the gap between germline ends came to 16 bases. The CDR3 contains 14 residues. This clonotype came up many times. TCR beta CDR3 regions were amplified from RNA transcripts. First-round RT-PCR of the TCR CDR3 relied on the HTBI primer set. A single record per CDR3 protein comes from TCRdb applying MiXCR to the multiplex PCR reads. The sample contains hundreds of thousands of distinct CDR3 sequences, around 40% of which appear only once.

Sequences were obtained from blood. The receptor's source is a woman aged 40 to 50 with Graves' hyperthyroidism. The J gene is TRBJ2-5, the V gene TRBV12-3 or TRBV12-4; D gene unclear. The CDR3 is CASTMFWGSETQYF. As DNA, the CDR3 is TGTGCCAGCACCATGTTCTGGGGTTCAGAGACCCAGTACTTC.